This T cell receptor beta chain was found in a study of blood T cells in healthy people across ages. Findings and limits, study-wide: CMV infection status of these donors was not known. It was found that TCR beta diversity correlated strongly with the percentage of naive T cells.

Trimming pared 7 bases from V and 3 bases from J, leaving 12 bases between. This CDR3 is built from 14 residues. CDR1 KGHDR and CDR2 SFDVKD come from the germline V gene. A second roughly 6 to 11 cycle PCR used barcoded and J-beta primers. A tag from a template-switch adaptor with 12 random nucleotides marked each cDNA molecule. Any given sample supplied a minimum of 3 million CDR3-containing paired-end reads. TCRdb re-derived calls from the 5' RACE reads in MiXCR, one entry per CDR3 protein. The sample records some 1.5 million distinct CDR3 sequences, 28% being singletons. Concerning this clonotype itself: What it binds is not known.

The specimen was blood. The chain couples TRBV24-1 to TRBJ1-5; D is undetermined. This TCR derives from a woman in her twenties or thirties in good health. CDR3 sequence (DNA): TGTGCCACCAGGGGCGAGGGATACAATCAGCCCCAGCATTTT. Its translation is CATRGEGYNQPQHF.